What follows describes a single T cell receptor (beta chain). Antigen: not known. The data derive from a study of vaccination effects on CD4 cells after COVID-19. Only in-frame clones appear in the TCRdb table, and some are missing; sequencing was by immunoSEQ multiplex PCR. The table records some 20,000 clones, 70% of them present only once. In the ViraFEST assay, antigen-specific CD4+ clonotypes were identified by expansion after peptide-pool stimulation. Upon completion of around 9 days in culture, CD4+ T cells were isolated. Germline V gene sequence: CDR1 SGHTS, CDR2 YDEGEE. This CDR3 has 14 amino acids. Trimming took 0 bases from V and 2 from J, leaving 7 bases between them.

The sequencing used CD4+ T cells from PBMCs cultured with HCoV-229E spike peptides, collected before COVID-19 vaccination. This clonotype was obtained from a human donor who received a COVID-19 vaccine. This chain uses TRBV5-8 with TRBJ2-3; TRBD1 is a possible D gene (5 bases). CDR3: CASSLGQFTDTQYF. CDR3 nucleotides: TGTGCCAGCAGCTTGGGACAGTTCACAGATACGCAGTATTTT.